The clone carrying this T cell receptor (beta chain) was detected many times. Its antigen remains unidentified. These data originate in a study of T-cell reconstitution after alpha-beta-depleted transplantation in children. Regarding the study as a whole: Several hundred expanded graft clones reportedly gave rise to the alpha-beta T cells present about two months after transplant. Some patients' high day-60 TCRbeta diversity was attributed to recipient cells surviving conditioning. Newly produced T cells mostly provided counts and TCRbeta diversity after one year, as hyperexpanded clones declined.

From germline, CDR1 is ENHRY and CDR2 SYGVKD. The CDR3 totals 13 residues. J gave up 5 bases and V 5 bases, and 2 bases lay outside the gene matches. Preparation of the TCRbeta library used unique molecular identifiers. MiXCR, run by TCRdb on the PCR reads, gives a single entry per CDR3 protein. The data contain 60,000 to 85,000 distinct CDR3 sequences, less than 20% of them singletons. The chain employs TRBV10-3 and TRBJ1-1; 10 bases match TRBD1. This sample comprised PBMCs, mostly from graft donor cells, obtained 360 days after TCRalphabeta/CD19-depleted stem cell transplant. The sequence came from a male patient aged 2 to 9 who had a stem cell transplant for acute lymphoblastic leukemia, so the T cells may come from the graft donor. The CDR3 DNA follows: TGTGCCATCAGTCCGGGACAGGGGACTGAAGCTTTCTTT. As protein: CAISPGQGTEAFF.